These 3 T cell receptor beta chains were sequenced from one sample in a study of shared clonotypes between healthy human individuals. Selected positively for CCR7 and CD45RO-negative, naive CD8 cells excluded terminally differentiated effector memory CD45RA+ cells. Produced via immunoSEQ multiplex PCR; TCRdb's table is partial and in-frame only. The table lists around 2,100,000 clones, less than 95% of them singletons. Specimen: naive CD8+ T cells sorted from blood. These receptor sequences come from a man between 18 and 29 years old in good health.

Points on this clone: Mismatch with germline at one junction end may stem from a read error. The rearrangement links TRBV6-5 to TRBJ1-5; D is undetermined. Germline V lookup: CDR1 MNHEY, CDR2 SVGAGI. The CDR3 covers 14 residues. CDR3 nucleotide sequence: TGTGCCATCAGTGCCACGACGGCGGTTCAGCCCCAGCATTTT. This encodes CAISATTAVQPQHF.

This clone was detected only once. This sequence joins TRBV29-1 and TRBJ2-3, with 7 nucleotides matching TRBD1. The V and J ends lost 2 bases and 2 bases, in that order; junction bases with no gene match: 7. This CDR3 region has 15 residues. Germline assignment: CDR1 SQVTM and CDR2 ANQGSEA. The CDR3 region has the DNA TGCAGCGTTGAATGGCAGGGGGTCTTCACAGATACGCAGTATTTT. Translation: CSVEWQGVFTDTQYF.

For this clone: At the DNA level, this CDR3 is encoded by other sequences in the same sample as well. The chain joins TRBV5-4 to TRBJ2-7; D not resolved. Trimming cost V 0 bases and J 3 bases, with 4 bases left between them. The CDR3 runs 12 residues. Germline CDR1 SGHNT, CDR2 YYREEE (reference sequence). The CDR3 DNA is TGTGCCAGCAGCTTGGACGGCTACGAGCAGTACTTC. Encoded protein: CASSLDGYEQYF. Looking up the rest from reference TRBV5-4 and TRBJ2-7 gives the full variable domain: ETGVTQSPTHLIKTRGQQVTLRCSSQSGHNTVSWYQQALGQGPQFIFQYYREEENGRGNFPPRFSGLQFPNYSSELNVNALELDDSALYLCASSLDGYEQYFGPGTRLTVT.